This T cell receptor (beta chain) was obtained from a study of patients and donors after allogeneic stem cell transplantation. This CDR3 has 15 amino acids. Germline V CDR1 and CDR2: SGHDT, YYEEEE. V was pared by 0 bases and J by 0 bases, with 9 bases between. One entry per CDR3 protein, called by TCRdb with MiXCR from the RT-PCR reads. The data hold about 960,000 distinct CDR3 sequences, with roughly 18% observed a single time. The chain employs TRBV5-6 and TRBJ1-1; D remains unclear. The origin of this receptor is a human donor who was either an allogeneic HSCT recipient or a stem cell or donor lymphocyte infusion donor (not recorded which). It is not recorded whose cells these are; they may come from a transplant donor. The sequencing input was blood, either unsorted or a sorted T cell fraction (not recorded which). CDR3 residues: CASSLAASMNTEAFF. In DNA, the CDR3 is TGTGCCAGCAGCTTGGCCGCGTCCATGAACACTGAAGCTTTCTTT.